A single sample is the source of the 12 T cell receptor beta chains below, sequenced in a study of cytomegalovirus exposure and HLA in healthy donors. Assay used: immunoSEQ multiplex PCR; TCRdb lists only in-frame clones, some missing. The sample includes roughly 63,000 clones, roughly 90% seen only once; the top ten take 0.95% to 1.5%. Material: PBMCs. These receptors all come from a woman younger than 35 in good health and CMV-seronegative.

As concerns this clone: Mismatch with germline at one junction end may stem from a read error. The J gene is TRBJ1-4, the V gene TRBV28, with 8 nucleotides matching TRBD1. Looked up from germline, CDR1 is MDHEN and CDR2 is SYDVKM. This CDR3 spans 15 amino acids. CDR3 region: CASSVWQGADEKLFF. CDR3 DNA sequence: TGTGCCAGCAGTGTATGGCAGGGGGCGGATGAAAAACTGTTTTTT.

V usage is TRBV29-1 and J usage is TRBJ2-7; 10 bases are a match to TRBD1. This CDR3 contains 15 residues. V shed 1 base, J shed 2 bases, and the junction held 5 bases outside the gene matches. Looked up from germline, CDR1 is SQVTM and CDR2 is ANQGSEA. The DNA of the CDR3 is TGCAGCGTTGAAGGTAGGGACAGGGGTCCCTACGAGCAGTACTTC. Protein product: CSVEGRDRGPYEQYF.

The rearrangement links TRBV5-1 to TRBJ2-2, with D possibly TRBD2 on 7 matching bases. Germline V gene lookup returns CDR1 SGHRS and CDR2 YFSETQ. V lost 4 bases, J lost 3 bases, and 19 bases lay in between. This CDR3 is 17 amino acids long. The CDR3 region has the DNA TGCGCCAGCAGCGACCGGGGCGCGGGGGCCCACACCGGGGAGCTGTTTTTT. This sequence encodes CASSDRGAGAHTGELFF. The full variable domain, rest sourced from reference TRBV5-1 and TRBJ2-2, is KAGVTQTPRYLIKTRGQQVTLSCSPISGHRSVSWYQQTPGQGLQFLFEYFSETQRNKGNFPGRFSGRQFSNSRSEMNVSTLELGDSALYLCASSDRGAGAHTGELFFGEGSRLTVL.

The table lists this clone with a count of one. CDR3 sequence: CSVATGTRSTGELFF. CDR3 nucleotide sequence: TGCAGCGTTGCCACCGGGACTAGAAGCACCGGGGAGCTGTTTTTT. J is TRBJ2-2 and V is TRBV29-1; 8 nucleotides match TRBD2. J was trimmed by 4 bases and V by 4 bases; bases with no gene match: 8. This CDR3 region has 15 residues. The germline V gene encodes CDR1 SQVTM and CDR2 ANQGSEA.

V gene TRBV11-2 combines with J gene TRBJ1-2; a possible D gene is TRBD1 (6 bases). The CDR3 is 15 amino acids. The V gene's germline CDR1 is SGHAT and CDR2 FQNNGV. V was pared by 5 bases and J by 2 bases, with 15 bases between. The CDR3 region is CASSAIDRSNYGYTF. DNA of the CDR3: TGTGCCAGCAGCGCCATAGACAGGTCCAACTATGGCTACACCTTC.

The rearrangement uses TRBV6-5 and TRBJ2-1; tentative D call: TRBD2 (5 bases). V dropped 4 bases and J dropped 2 bases, with 15 bases sitting between them. Germline loops: CDR1 MNHEY, CDR2 SVGAGI. This CDR3 comprises 16 residues. CDR3 bases: TGTGCCAGCAGTTCCCGAGGTAGCGTTACCTACAATGAGCAGTTCTTC. Its translation is CASSSRGSVTYNEQFF.

The CDR3 loop reads CASSPRDRDFEQYF. The CDR3 DNA reads as TGTGCCAGCTCACCAAGGGACAGGGACTTCGAGCAGTACTTC. J is TRBJ2-7 and V is TRBV18, with 9 bases identical to TRBD1. Germline loops: CDR1 KGHSH, CDR2 LQKENI. The CDR3 has 14 residues. V dropped 2 bases and J dropped 6; count of bases not matched to a gene: 5.

The chain employs TRBV4-1 and TRBJ2-3; the match to TRBD2 covers 7 bases. After removal of 6 bases from V and 6 bases from J, the junction contained 3 bases not matched to a gene. This CDR3 contains 12 residues. CDR1 and CDR2 (germline): MGHRA, YSYEKL. CDR3 coding DNA: TGCGCCAGCAGGAAAGCGGGGGATACGCAGTATTTT. It specifies CASRKAGDTQYF.

The genes are TRBV11-3 and TRBJ2-1; 9 nucleotides agree with TRBD1. This CDR3 has 15 residues. CDR1 is SGHNT and CDR2 is YENEEA in the germline V gene. The ends lost 7 bases at V and 5 bases at J; junction bases unmatched: 9. The CDR3 bases are TGTGCCAGCAATGGGGGACAGGGTGACGACAATGAGCAGTTCTTC. Residues: CASNGGQGDDNEQFF.

This chain links TRBV18 with TRBJ2-5; TRBD1 aligns across 8 bases. The J segment lost 2 bases and the V segment lost 3 bases, leaving 8 bases of the junction unmatched. The CDR3 sequence is 16 residues long. The germline CDR1 and CDR2 sequences are KGHSH and LQKENI. DNA for the CDR3: TGTGCCAGCTCACCGATGCGGACAGGGCCACAAGAGACCCAGTACTTC. Translated: CASSPMRTGPQETQYF.

The CDR3 sequence is CASGTGVSGNTIYF. The CDR3 nucleotides read TGTGCCAGCGGAACAGGGGTCTCTGGAAACACCATATATTTT. V gene TRBV27 combines with J gene TRBJ1-3, with 7 bases fitting TRBD1. This CDR3 spans 14 amino acids. After removal of 8 bases from V and 0 bases from J, the junction contained 4 bases not matched to a gene. Germline assignment: CDR1 MNHEY and CDR2 SMNVEV (reference sequence).

The V and J genes are TRBV7-2 and TRBJ2-3; TRBD2 agrees at 8 bases. Germline V CDR1 and CDR2: SGHTA, FQGNSA. The ends lost 2 bases at V and 4 bases at J; junction bases unmatched: 8. CDR3 size: 16 residues. Here the CDR3 reads CASSLLPELAADTQYF. For the CDR3, the DNA is TGTGCCAGCAGCTTACTCCCCGAACTAGCGGCAGATACGCAGTATTTT.